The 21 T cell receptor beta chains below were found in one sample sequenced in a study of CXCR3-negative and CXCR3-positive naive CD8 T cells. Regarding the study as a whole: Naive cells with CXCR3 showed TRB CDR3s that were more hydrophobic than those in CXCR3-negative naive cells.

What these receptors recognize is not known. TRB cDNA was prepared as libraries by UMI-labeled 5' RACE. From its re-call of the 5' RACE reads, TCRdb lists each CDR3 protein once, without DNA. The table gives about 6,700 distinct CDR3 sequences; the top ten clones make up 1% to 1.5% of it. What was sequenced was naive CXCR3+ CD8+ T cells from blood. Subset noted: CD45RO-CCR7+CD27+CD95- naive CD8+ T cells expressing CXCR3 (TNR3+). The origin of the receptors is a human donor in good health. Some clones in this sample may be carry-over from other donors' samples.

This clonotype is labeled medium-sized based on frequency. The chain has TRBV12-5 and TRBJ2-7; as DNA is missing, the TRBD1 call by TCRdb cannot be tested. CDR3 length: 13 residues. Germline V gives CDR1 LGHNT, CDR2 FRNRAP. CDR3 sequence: CASGLAPRGEQYF.

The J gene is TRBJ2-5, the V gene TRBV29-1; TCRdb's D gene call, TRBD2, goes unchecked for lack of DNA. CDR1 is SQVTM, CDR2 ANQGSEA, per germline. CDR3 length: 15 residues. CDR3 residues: CSVELSGYSRETQYF.

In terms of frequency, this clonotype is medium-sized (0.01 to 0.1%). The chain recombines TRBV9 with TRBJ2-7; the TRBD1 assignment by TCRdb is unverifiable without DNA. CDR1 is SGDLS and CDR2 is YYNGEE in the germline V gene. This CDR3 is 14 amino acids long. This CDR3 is CASTPTGFSYEQYF. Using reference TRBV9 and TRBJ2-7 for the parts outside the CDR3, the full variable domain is DSGVTQTPKHLITATGQRVTLRCSPRSGDLSVYWYQQSLDQGLQFLIQYYNGEERAKGNILERFSAQQFPDLHSELNLSSLELGDSALYFCASTPTGFSYEQYFGPGTRLTVT.

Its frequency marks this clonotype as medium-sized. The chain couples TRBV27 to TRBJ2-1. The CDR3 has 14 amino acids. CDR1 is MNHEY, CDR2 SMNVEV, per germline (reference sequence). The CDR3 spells CASSFDWPYNEQFF.

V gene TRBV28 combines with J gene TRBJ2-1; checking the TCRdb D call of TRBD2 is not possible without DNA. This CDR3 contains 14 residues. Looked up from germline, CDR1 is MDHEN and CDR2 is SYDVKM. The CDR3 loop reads CASRISGSVNEQFF.

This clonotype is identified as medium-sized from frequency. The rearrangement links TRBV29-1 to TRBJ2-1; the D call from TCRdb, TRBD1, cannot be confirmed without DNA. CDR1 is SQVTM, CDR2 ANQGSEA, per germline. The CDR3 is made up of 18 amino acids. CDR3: CSVEDLISSEPLYNEQFF.

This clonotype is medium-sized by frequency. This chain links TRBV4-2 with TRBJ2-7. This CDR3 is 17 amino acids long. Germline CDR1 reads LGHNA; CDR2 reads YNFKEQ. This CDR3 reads CASSQVMDRLYNYEQYF.

CDR3 protein: CSANIRTGEAF. The rearrangement links TRBV20-1 to TRBJ1-2; TCRdb's D gene call, TRBD1, goes unchecked for lack of DNA. Germline values: CDR1 DFQATT, CDR2 SNEGSKA (reference sequence). This CDR3 spans 11 amino acids.

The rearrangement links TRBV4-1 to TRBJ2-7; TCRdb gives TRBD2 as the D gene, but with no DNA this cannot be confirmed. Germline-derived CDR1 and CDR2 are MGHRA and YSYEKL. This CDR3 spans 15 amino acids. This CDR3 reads CASSHATSADYEQYF.

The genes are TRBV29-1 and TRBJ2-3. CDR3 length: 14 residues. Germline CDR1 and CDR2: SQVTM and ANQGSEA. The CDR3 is CSVVGDSAGDTQYF.

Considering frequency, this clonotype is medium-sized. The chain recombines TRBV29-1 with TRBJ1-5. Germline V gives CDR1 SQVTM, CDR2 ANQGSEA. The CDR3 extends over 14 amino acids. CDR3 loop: CSVAERAGGQPQHF.

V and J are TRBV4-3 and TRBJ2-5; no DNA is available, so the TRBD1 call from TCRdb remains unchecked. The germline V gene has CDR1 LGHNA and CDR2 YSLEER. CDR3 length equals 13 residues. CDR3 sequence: CASSQVGAETQYF.

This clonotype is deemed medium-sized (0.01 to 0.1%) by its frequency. The CDR3 loop reads CATSDAREQETQYF. The chain joins TRBV24-1 to TRBJ2-5; TCRdb gives TRBD1 as the D gene, but with no DNA this cannot be confirmed. CDR3 length: 14 residues. The germline V gene has CDR1 KGHDR and CDR2 SFDVKD.

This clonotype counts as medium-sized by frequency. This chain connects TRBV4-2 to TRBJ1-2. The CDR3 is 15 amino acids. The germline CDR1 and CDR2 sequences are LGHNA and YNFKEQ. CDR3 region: CASSQAGRLDYGYTF.

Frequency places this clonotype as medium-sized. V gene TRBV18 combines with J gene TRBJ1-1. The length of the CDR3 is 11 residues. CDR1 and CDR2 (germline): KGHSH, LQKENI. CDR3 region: CASSSTGVLIF.

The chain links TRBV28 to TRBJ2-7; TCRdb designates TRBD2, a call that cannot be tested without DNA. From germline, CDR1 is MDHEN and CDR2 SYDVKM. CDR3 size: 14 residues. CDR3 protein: CASSFLAGSGEQYF.

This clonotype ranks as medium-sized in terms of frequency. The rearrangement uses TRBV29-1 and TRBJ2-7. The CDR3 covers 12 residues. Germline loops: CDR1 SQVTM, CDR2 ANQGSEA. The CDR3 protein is CSVEANSYEQYF.

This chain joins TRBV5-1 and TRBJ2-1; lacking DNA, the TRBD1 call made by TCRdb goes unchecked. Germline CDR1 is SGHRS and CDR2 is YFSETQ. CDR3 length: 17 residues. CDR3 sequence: CASSGGQSIPYYNEQFF.

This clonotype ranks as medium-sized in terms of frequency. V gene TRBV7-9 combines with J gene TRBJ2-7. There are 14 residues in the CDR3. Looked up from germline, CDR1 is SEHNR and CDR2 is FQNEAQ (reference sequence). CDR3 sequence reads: CASSSHGTAYEQYF.

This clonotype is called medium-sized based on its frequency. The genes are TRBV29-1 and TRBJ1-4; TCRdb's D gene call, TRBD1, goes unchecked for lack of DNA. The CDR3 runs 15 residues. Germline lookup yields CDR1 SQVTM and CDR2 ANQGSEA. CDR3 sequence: CSAGGTGEGNEKLFF.

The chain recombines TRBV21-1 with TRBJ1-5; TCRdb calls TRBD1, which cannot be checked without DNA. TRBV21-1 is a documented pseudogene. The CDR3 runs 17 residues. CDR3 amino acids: CASSKGAPTDSDQPQHF.